This note documents a single T cell receptor (beta chain) sequence. Antigen specificity is unknown. At one end the junction does not follow the germline gene, possibly because of a read error. Total RNA was extracted at no less than 5 micrograms per sample. The second PCR ran about 7 to 12 cycles with a sample-barcoded 5' primer and J-beta primers. TCRdb analysed the 5' RACE reads with MiXCR anew, one entry per CDR3 protein. The sample holds approximately 1.5 million distinct CDR3 sequences, less than 45% seen once. The CDR3 is made up of 15 amino acids. CDR1 SNHLY and CDR2 FYNNEI come from the germline V gene. The data were obtained in a study of blood T cells in healthy people across ages. Broader study findings: Per million T cells, TCR beta diversity dropped about linearly as age rose.

Sequenced material: blood. The sequence came from a woman aged 18-30 years in good health. This chain links TRBV2 with TRBJ1-2, with D hard to call. The CDR3 here is CVSSESSDPIYGYTF. In DNA form, the CDR3 reads TGTGTCAGCAGTGAATCGTCAGATCCTATCTATGGCTACACCTTC.